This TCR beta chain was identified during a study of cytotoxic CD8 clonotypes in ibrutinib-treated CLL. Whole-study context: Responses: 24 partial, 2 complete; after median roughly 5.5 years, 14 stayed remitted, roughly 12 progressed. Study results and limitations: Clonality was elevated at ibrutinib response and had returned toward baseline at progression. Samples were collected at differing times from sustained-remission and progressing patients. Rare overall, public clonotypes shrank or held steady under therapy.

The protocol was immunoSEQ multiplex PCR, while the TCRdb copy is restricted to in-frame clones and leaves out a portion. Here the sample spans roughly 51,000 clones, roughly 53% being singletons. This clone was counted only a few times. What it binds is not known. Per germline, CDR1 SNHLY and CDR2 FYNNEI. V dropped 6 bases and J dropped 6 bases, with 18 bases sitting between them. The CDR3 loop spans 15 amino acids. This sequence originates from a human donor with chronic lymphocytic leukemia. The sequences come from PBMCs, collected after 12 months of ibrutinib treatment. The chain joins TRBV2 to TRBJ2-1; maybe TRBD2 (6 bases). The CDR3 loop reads CASSPDVGSGNEQFF. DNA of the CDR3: TGTGCCAGCAGCCCGGACGTCGGGAGCGGCAATGAGCAGTTCTTC.